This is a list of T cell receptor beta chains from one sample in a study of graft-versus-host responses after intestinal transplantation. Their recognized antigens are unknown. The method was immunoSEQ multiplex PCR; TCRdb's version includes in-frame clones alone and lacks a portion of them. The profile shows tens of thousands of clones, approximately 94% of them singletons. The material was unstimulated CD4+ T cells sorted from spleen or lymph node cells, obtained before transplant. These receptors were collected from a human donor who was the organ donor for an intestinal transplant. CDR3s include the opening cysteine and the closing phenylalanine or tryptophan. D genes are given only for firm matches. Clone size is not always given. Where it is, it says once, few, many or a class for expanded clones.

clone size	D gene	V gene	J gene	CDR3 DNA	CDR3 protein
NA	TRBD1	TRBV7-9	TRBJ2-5	TGTGCCAGCAGCGCCAACAGGGGTTGGGAGGAGACCCAGTACTTC	CASSANRGWEETQYF
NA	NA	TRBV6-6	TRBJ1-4	TGTGCCAGCAGTTCGTGGCGAAATGAAAAACTGTTTTTT	CASSSWRNEKLFF
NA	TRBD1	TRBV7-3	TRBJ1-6	TGTGCCAGCAGCCCGGACAGGGGGCAATCCCTCCACTTT	CASSPDRGQSLHF
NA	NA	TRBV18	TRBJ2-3	TGTGCCAGCTCACCACCGAGCAGACACACAGATACGCAGTATTTT	CASSPPSRHTDTQYF
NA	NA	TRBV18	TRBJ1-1	TGTGCCAGCTCGCGAGACAGTCAGAACACTGAAGCTTTCTTT	CASSRDSQNTEAFF
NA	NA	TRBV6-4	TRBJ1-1	TGTGCCAGCAGCCCGCGAGGGGCGTTTTCAGCTGAAGCTTTCTTT	CASSPRGAFSAEAFF
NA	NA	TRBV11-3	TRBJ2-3	TGTGCCAGCAGCTTAGGCCCAGGAACAGATACGCAGTATTTT	CASSLGPGTDTQYF
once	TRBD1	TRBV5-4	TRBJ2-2	TGTGCCAGCAGCTTGGTGGGGACAGGGAACACCGGGGAGCTGTTTTTT	CASSLVGTGNTGELFF
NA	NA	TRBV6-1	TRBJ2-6	TGTGCCAGCAGTGTTTCCGGGGCCTTCGTCGGGGCCAACGTCCTGACTTTC	CASSVSGAFVGANVLTF
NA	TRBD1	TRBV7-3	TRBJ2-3	TGTGCCAGCAGCCGGGGACAGACCCATACGCAGTATTTT	CASSRGQTHTQYF
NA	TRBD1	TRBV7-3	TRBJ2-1	TGTGCCAGCAGGGCCGGGACAGGGTCCAATGAGCAGTTCTTC	CASRAGTGSNEQFF
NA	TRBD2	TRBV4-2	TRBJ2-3	TGTGCCAGCAGCCAGCTACCGGGACTAGCGGCAATAGTAACTAGCACAGATACGCAGTATTTT	CASSQLPGLAAIVTSTDTQYF
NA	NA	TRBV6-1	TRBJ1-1	TGTGCCAGCATTCTACAGGCTGCCACTGAAGCTTTCTTT	CASILQAATEAFF
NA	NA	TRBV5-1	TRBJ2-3	TGCGCCAGCAGCTCTCGACAGGGCACAGATACGCAGTATTTT	CASSSRQGTDTQYF
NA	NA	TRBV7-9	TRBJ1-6	TGTGCCAGCAGCTTGGGTCAGGGGCTCGCCAGTAATTCACCCCTCCACTTT	CASSLGQGLASNSPLHF
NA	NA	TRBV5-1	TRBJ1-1	TGCGCCAGCAGCTTTCGACAGGTGAACACTGAAGCTTTCTTT	CASSFRQVNTEAFF
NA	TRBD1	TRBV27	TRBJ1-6	TGTGCCAGCAGTTTAGGACAGGGGGCGAGATCACCCCTCCACTTT	CASSLGQGARSPLHF
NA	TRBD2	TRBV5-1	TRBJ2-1	TGCGCCAGCAGCTTGGGGCTAGCGGGGGGGCCTAGCTCCTACAATGAGCAGTTCTTC	CASSLGLAGGPSSYNEQFF
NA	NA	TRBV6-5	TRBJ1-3	TGTGCCAGCATTGAGCGGAACTCTGGAAACACCATATATTTT	CASIERNSGNTIYF
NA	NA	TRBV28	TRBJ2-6	TGTGCCAGCAGTTTTTCAGGGCCACAGTTAGGGGCCAACGTCCTGACTTTC	CASSFSGPQLGANVLTF
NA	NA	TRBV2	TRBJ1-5	TGTGCCAGCAGTGGGTTTGGTGTCCAGGGTCAGCCCCAGCATTTT	CASSGFGVQGQPQHF
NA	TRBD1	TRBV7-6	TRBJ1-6	TGTGCCAGCAGCCCCGGGACAGATAATTCACCCCTCCACTTT	CASSPGTDNSPLHF
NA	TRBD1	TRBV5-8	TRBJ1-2	TGTGCCAGCAGGCTTCGGACAGGAGGCGGCTACACCTTC	CASRLRTGGGYTF
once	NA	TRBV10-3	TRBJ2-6	TGTGCCATCGGTGCCTCTGGGGCCAACGTCCTGACTTTC	CAIGASGANVLTF
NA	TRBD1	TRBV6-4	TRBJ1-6	TGTGCCAGCAGCCCGGACAGGGGGCGTTCACCCCTCCACTTT	CASSPDRGRSPLHF
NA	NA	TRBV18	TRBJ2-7	TGTGCCAGCTCACCGGGACACCTATCCTACGAGCAGTACTTC	CASSPGHLSYEQYF
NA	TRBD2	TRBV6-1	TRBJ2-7	TGTGCCAGCAGTGATTCGGGGGGGTGGGAGCAGTACTTC	CASSDSGGWEQYF
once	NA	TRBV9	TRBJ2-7	TGTGCCAGCAGCGCGAGGGACGGAGCCTACGAGCAGTACTTC	CASSARDGAYEQYF